This T cell receptor (beta chain) was recorded in a study of neoadjuvant anti-PD-1 for oral cavity cancer listed by TCRdb under 2021. About the full investigation: Three to four biweekly doses of nivolumab at 3 mg/kg were mostly administered to patients before curative-intent surgical resection. Responders were defined as patients with complete response, partial response or stable disease by RECIST 1.1; non-responders were defined as patients with progression. The parent correlative cohort had 11 to 12 patients and a response rate of about 35%. Patients without progression received a fourth nivolumab dose around day 43 and underwent definitive surgical resection on days 50-56. Overall study outcomes, separate from this receptor: Higher pretreatment blood TCRbeta clonality and lower post-treatment tumor TCRbeta clonality were correlated with higher pretreatment blood Treg/Th17 ratios. Only three patients per response group were included in the TCR analyses, and the authors called for validation in larger cohorts. After neoadjuvant nivolumab, T cell clonality (Gini index) in PBMCs was significantly higher in non-responders than in responders.

According to the study, the label for this sample's time point signals: before neoadjuvant nivolumab. Patients were newly diagnosed with stage II-IVA oral cavity squamous cell carcinoma and had received no prior systemic or radiation treatment. The cohort consisted of patients with HPV-negative, locally advanced oral cavity squamous cell carcinoma. Peripheral blood mononuclear cells were analyzed directly, without maintenance or expansion in culture. Samples were obtained from a longitudinal correlative study of a single-arm phase II trial of neoadjuvant nivolumab in oral cavity squamous cell carcinoma. Genomic DNA-based TCRbeta sequencing was performed on subject-matched pre- and post-treatment PBMCs and tumors from three responders and three non-responders. Peripheral blood mononuclear cells were collected before nivolumab treatment and were collected again after treatment, at the time of surgery. The Maxwell RSC DNA from Cells kit was used to isolate genomic DNA from PBMCs.

Points on this clone: The specificity of this receptor is unknown. There are no base qualities to consult, and no much larger clone falls within one base. The same CDR3 also results from other DNA sequences found in this sample.

From a lookup of the germline V gene, CDR1 and CDR2 are SGHRS and YFSETQ. Its CDR3 holds 14 amino acids, cysteine through phenylalanine. Only the CDR3 portion is preserved as DNA: 42 bases, with reading frame beginning at the first base. V is cut by 3 bases and J by 7 bases, and the space between the germline ends is 11 bases. For deep sequencing of PBMC libraries, mostly 480 ng of input genomic DNA was used, and six replicates were run per sample. The immunoSEQ hsTCRbeta kit was used to prepare TCRbeta libraries according to the manufacturer's instructions. The completed libraries were mixed into a single pool at 3 nM, then sequenced with an Illumina NovaSeq 6000 S4 flow cell. Turning to the authors' computational methods: The immunoSEQ Analyzer was used for raw data preprocessing and quality control. The analysis was limited to productive rearrangements, and each clonotype was defined by a unique CDR3 amino acid sequence. Repertoire clonality was estimated as the Gini-Simpson index, which was computed with the R package tcR. Gini indices were compared with Student's t test, and associations with tumor size change were assessed by Pearson correlation. Imported from immuneACCESS, the table was reduced by TCRdb to in-frame sequences with V and J called. These copies leave out some clones; in studies compared against another copy, an unresolved V gene accounts for under half, and the cause of the remainder is not known. The DNA gave D and trimming, while V, J and clone size come from that table. The sample table records about 62,000 clones; 65% to 85% of these occur just once. The top ten clones comprise around 2.6% of the sample.

This specimen consisted of PBMCs, obtained before nivolumab (anti-PD-1) treatment. The TCR comes from a person aged 35-79 years with oral cavity squamous cell carcinoma. The V and J segments used are TRBV5-1 and TRBJ1-6, with no confidently assigned D gene. For the CDR3, the sequence is CASSSTERNSPLHF. The DNA is TGCGCCAGCAGCTCGACCGAGAGGAATTCACCCCTCCACTTT. The CDR3 plus the reference TRBV5-1 and TRBJ1-6 genes for the other parts give the full variable domain: KAGVTQTPRYLIKTRGQQVTLSCSPISGHRSVSWYQQTPGQGLQFLFEYFSETQRNKGNFPGRFSGRQFSNSRSEMNVSTLELGDSALYLCASSSTERNSPLHFGNGTRLTVT.